This TCR beta chain was observed in a study of blood T cell repertoires in COVID-19. Study in general: COVID-19 samples from acute and convalescent phases originated in the United States, Italy and Spain. PBMCs, B-cell-depleted T cells, or T cells were the source of the cDNA or gDNA that made up the material.

Per germline, CDR1 SNHLY and CDR2 FYNNEI. The CDR3 spans 15 residues. V lost 8 bases and J lost 7; bases outside the gene matches: 9. TCRdb's copy holds only in-frame clones and misses some; the assay was immunoSEQ multiplex PCR. The sample holds around 42,000 clones, 90% seen once. The rearrangement joins TRBV2 to TRBJ2-5; 14 bases map to TRBD2. The sequence was obtained from a man aged 50 to 59 with active COVID-19. Sequenced input: peripheral blood. CDR3 coding DNA: TGTGCCAGCGGGGGGACTAGCGGGGGCGGCGTGACCCAGTACTTC. The encoded protein is CASGGTSGGGVTQYF.